This TCR beta chain was sequenced for a study of blood T cell repertoires in COVID-19. Looking at the study overall: The United States, Italy and Spain supplied acute and convalescent COVID-19 samples.

CDR1 is SGHRS, CDR2 YFSETQ, per germline. The V gene lost 4 bases and the J gene lost 2 bases, with 10 bases spanning the gap. CDR3 length: 14 amino acids. This table comes from immunoSEQ multiplex PCR, and its TCRdb copy is limited to in-frame clones, with some not included. This table holds approximately 200,000 clones, roughly 89% found once. The clonotype originates from a woman between 40 and 50 years old with acute COVID-19. V gene TRBV5-1 combines with J gene TRBJ1-5; D gene uncertain. Sequenced sample: PBMCs or T cells enriched from blood (not recorded which). For the CDR3, the DNA is TGCGCCAGCAGCGCCCAAGGAGGCAATCAGCCCCAGCATTTT. It encodes CASSAQGGNQPQHF.